Presented here are 22 T cell receptor beta chains from one specimen sequenced in a study of blood T cell repertoires in COVID-19. Only in-frame clones appear in the TCRdb table, and some are missing; sequencing was by immunoSEQ multiplex PCR. The sample lists roughly 280,000 clones; approximately 90% were seen once. Sample: PBMCs or T cells enriched from blood (not recorded which). The receptors originated from a man aged 35 to 55 who had been exposed to COVID-19.

The CDR3 nucleotides are TGTGCCAGCAGTTTAGGCAACGCTCTTAGCAATCAGCCCCAGCATTTT. This encodes CASSLGNALSNQPQHF. The rearrangement joins TRBV28 to TRBJ1-5, with D unresolved. Germline CDR1 and CDR2: MDHEN and SYDVKM. CDR3 length: 16 residues. Trimming shortened V by 2 bases and J by 0 bases, and 11 bases separated the two germline ends.

This chain uses TRBV6-5 with TRBJ1-2, with TRBD1 matching over 7 bases. V was pared by 4 bases and J by 3 bases, with 2 bases of the junction left unmatched. Per germline, CDR1 MNHEY and CDR2 SVGAGI. The length of the CDR3 is 13 residues. CDR3 in amino acids: CASSSGGHYGYTF. The CDR3 DNA is TGTGCCAGCAGTTCAGGGGGGCACTATGGCTACACCTTC.

The gene calls are TRBV28 and TRBJ2-1; 7 positions match TRBD2. CDR1 and CDR2 from the germline V gene are MDHEN and SYDVKM. The CDR3 loop spans 14 amino acids. Losses at the gene ends were 7 bases for V and 7 bases for J; bases not matched to a gene: 10. For the CDR3, the DNA is TGTGCCAGCACCTACAGAGGACTAGTAAATGAGCAGTTCTTC. Translation: CASTYRGLVNEQFF.

As to this clone: The sample holds other DNA sequences that translate to the same CDR3. The rearrangement uses TRBV4-1 and TRBJ1-2, with TRBD1 matching 7 bases. This CDR3 is 15 amino acids long. Germline V gene data show CDR1 as MGHRA and CDR2 as YSYEKL. Trimming at V came to 0 bases and at J to 4 bases, leaving 5 bases not matched to a gene. The CDR3: CASSQDSGGSYGYTF. CDR3 in DNA: TGCGCCAGCAGCCAAGATTCAGGGGGGTCCTATGGCTACACCTTC.

The chain recombines TRBV10-3 with TRBJ2-1; TRBD2 aligns across 10 bases. Unmatched junction bases numbered 9, after V lost 10 bases and J lost 9 bases. The CDR3 consists of 13 residues. Germline V gene sequence: CDR1 ENHRY, CDR2 SYGVKD. In nucleotides, the CDR3 is TGTGCCACCGTGGGGACTAGCGCCCCTGAGCAGTTCTTC. Translation: CATVGTSAPEQFF.

This chain links TRBV11-2 with TRBJ2-1; D perhaps matches TRBD2 (6 bases). The V and J ends lost 3 bases and 6 bases respectively, with 9 bases between them. The CDR3 covers 13 residues. Per the germline V gene, CDR1 is SGHAT and CDR2 is FQNNGV. Written as DNA, the CDR3 is TGTGCCAGCAGCTTCGGGACTCCCAATGAGCAGTTCTTC. This gives the protein CASSFGTPNEQFF. Full variable domain (rest looked up from reference TRBV11-2 and TRBJ2-1): EAGVAQSPRYKIIEKRQSVAFWCNPISGHATLYWYQQILGQGPKLLIQFQNNGVVDDSQLPKDRFSAERLKGVDSTLKIQPAKLEDSAVYLCASSFGTPNEQFFGPGTRLTVL.

The chain is built from TRBV7-9 and TRBJ2-5; unclear D gene. Trimming took 2 bases from V and 4 from J, leaving 5 bases between them. This CDR3 comprises 12 residues. Germline lookup yields CDR1 SEHNR and CDR2 FQNEAQ (reference sequence). CDR3 coding DNA: TGTGCCAGCAGCTTAAGACTAGAGACCCAGTACTTC. Translated: CASSLRLETQYF.

This sequence joins TRBV19 and TRBJ1-5, with 7 bases matching TRBD1. The CDR3 spans 16 residues. Germline CDR1 is LNHDA and CDR2 is SQIVND (reference sequence). V shed 3 bases and J 1 base; nucleotides not matched to a gene: 6. The CDR3 coding sequence is TGTGCCAGTAGTATTTACAGGGGAGCCAGCAATCAGCCCCAGCATTTT. Translated, it gives CASSIYRGASNQPQHF.

This chain connects TRBV5-1 to TRBJ2-7; D is unclear. Germline CDR1 is SGHRS and CDR2 is YFSETQ. V lost 0 bases to trimming and J lost 4 bases, with 8 bases between them. The CDR3 extends over 13 amino acids. This CDR3 reads CASSLGGRYEQYF. In DNA, the CDR3 is TGCGCCAGCAGCTTGGGAGGCAGATACGAGCAGTACTTC. The full variable domain, with the rest looked up from reference TRBV5-1 and TRBJ2-7, is KAGVTQTPRYLIKTRGQQVTLSCSPISGHRSVSWYQQTPGQGLQFLFEYFSETQRNKGNFPGRFSGRQFSNSRSEMNVSTLELGDSALYLCASSLGGRYEQYFGPGTRLTVT.

This chain links TRBV11-2 with TRBJ1-2; D gene unclear. Germline-derived CDR1 and CDR2 are SGHAT and FQNNGV. Trimming removed 4 bases from V and 2 bases from J, with 5 bases in between. The CDR3 has 12 residues. CDR3 nucleotides: TGTGCCAGCAGCTCCGTAAACTATGGCTACACCTTC. Residues: CASSSVNYGYTF.

This chain joins TRBV7-3 and TRBJ2-1; TRBD2 aligns across 12 bases. The germline CDR1 and CDR2 sequences are SGHTA and FQGTGA. The CDR3 totals 12 residues. V lost 4 bases and J lost 15; bases outside the gene matches: 4. The CDR3 loop is CASSSRTSGTFF. CDR3 DNA sequence: TGTGCCAGCAGCTCGCGGACTAGCGGGACGTTCTTC.

The J gene is TRBJ2-3, the V gene TRBV5-6; D is possibly TRBD1 (6 bases). The CDR3 covers 17 residues. V lost 1 base and J lost 2, with 17 bases in between. Germline CDR1 SGHDT, CDR2 YYEEEE. The CDR3 bases are TGTGCCAGCAGCTTGCGGGCCCGGGACACCCTCACAGATACGCAGTATTTT. This sequence encodes CASSLRARDTLTDTQYF.

The chain has TRBV21-1 and TRBJ2-2; the table calls TRBD1, which could not be checked here. TRBV21-1 is labeled a pseudogene. This CDR3 has 14 amino acids. The CDR3 DNA reads TGTGCCAGCAGCGACAGGGGGAACACCGGGGAGCTGTTTTTT. This codes for CASSDRGNTGELFF.

CDR3 sequence (DNA): TGTGCCAGCAGCCAAGAGGCTCACACCGGGGAGCTGTTTTTT. Translated, it gives CASSQEAHTGELFF. The chain joins TRBV3-1 (or the pseudogene TRBV3-2) to TRBJ2-2; D is ambiguous. Trimming took off 0 bases at V and 3 bases at J, with 5 bases between the two ends. Germline loops: CDR1 LGHDT, CDR2 YNNKEL (reference sequence). The CDR3 is 14 residues long.

The count of this clone is one. The genes are TRBV21-1 and TRBJ2-1; no DNA check was done on the table's D call, TRBD2. TRBV21-1 constitutes a pseudogene. The CDR3 runs to 17 residues. The CDR3 DNA reads TGTGCCAGCAGCAAATGGGGACTAGCGGGAGGTGGCAATGAGCAGTTCTTC. As protein: CASSKWGLAGGGNEQFF.

The rearrangement uses TRBV19 and TRBJ1-1, with D possibly being TRBD1 (6 bases). CDR1 is LNHDA, CDR2 SQIVND, per germline (reference sequence). V shed 1 base and J shed 3 bases, with 15 bases lying between them. The CDR3 runs 16 residues. CDR3 sequence: CASSIGRQVGYTEAFF. For the CDR3, the DNA is TGTGCCAGTAGTATAGGAAGACAGGTAGGGTACACTGAAGCTTTCTTT.

The chain links TRBV21-1 to TRBJ2-1; whether TRBD1, the table's D call, matches the DNA was not checked. TRBV21-1 is given as a pseudogene. This CDR3 contains 18 residues. CDR3 nucleotides: TGTGCCAGCAGCAAAGACGGGCCCGAATGCAAAGGGGTAAATGAGCAGTTCTTC. This translates into CASSKDGPECKGVNEQFF.

The chain is built from TRBV7-9 and TRBJ2-3, with TRBD1 as a possible D gene (5 bases). Trimming stripped 5 bases from V and 5 bases from J, with 14 bases between. The germline gives CDR1 SEHNR, CDR2 FQNEAQ (reference sequence). The CDR3 is 14 residues long. CDR3 in amino acids: CASSALGLGDTQYF. In DNA form, the CDR3 reads TGTGCCAGCAGCGCCCTGGGGCTCGGAGATACGCAGTATTTT.

The chain couples TRBV12-3 or TRBV12-4 to TRBJ1-5, with D perhaps matching TRBD1 (6 bases). V shed 9 bases and J shed 6 bases, with 12 bases lying between them. The CDR3 covers 12 residues. This CDR3 reads CASMQGTQPQHF. The DNA for the CDR3 is TGTGCCAGTATGCAGGGGACTCAGCCCCAGCATTTT.

V gene TRBV2 combines with J gene TRBJ1-1; 7 nucleotides match TRBD1. Germline-derived CDR1 and CDR2 are SNHLY and FYNNEI. V was clipped by 3 bases and J by 10 bases; unmatched bases: 14. The CDR3 spans 15 residues. The CDR3 loop is CASSDRTGTADRAFF. The CDR3 DNA reads TGTGCCAGCAGTGACAGGACCGGGACAGCAGATAGAGCTTTCTTT.

The chain combines TRBV11-2 with TRBJ1-1; no definite D call. This CDR3 region has 12 residues. With 5 bases removed from V and 11 bases from J, the gap between germline ends came to 15 bases. Per germline, CDR1 SGHAT and CDR2 FQNNGV. DNA for the CDR3: TGTGCCAGCAGCGAAAGCGCTGTAGCGGCTTTCTTT. It encodes CASSESAVAAFF.

The count of this clone is one. CDR3 sequence: CASSEALAGGKDGELFF. CDR3 nucleotide sequence: TGTGCCAGCAGTGAAGCGCTAGCGGGAGGGAAGGACGGGGAGCTGTTTTTT. The V and J genes are TRBV2 and TRBJ2-2; 12 bases line up with TRBD2. Germline trimming cut 0 bases from V and 7 bases from J; bases unmatched to any gene: 6. Germline V gene sequence: CDR1 SNHLY, CDR2 FYNNEI. The CDR3 sequence is 17 residues long.